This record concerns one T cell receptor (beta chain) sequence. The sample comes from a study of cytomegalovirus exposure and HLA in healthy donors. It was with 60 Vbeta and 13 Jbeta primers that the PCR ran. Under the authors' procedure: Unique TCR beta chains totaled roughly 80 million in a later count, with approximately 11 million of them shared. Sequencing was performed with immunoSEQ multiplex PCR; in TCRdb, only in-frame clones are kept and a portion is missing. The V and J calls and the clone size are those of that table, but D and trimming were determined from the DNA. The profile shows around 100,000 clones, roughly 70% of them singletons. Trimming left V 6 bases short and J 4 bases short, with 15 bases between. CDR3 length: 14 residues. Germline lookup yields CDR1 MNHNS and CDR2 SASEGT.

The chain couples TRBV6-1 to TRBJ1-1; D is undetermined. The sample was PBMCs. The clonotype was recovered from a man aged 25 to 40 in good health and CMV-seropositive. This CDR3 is CASSPYRSSTEAFF. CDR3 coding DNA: TGTGCCAGCAGCCCTTACAGATCCTCCACTGAAGCTTTCTTT.